The source of this T cell receptor beta chain is a study of PD-L1 blockade in urothelial cancer. The study, taken as a whole, reports: Below-median pretreatment blood TCR clonality was a predictor of better survival.

The V gene end was trimmed by 0 bases and the J gene end by 0 bases; junction bases not matched to a gene: 10. CDR1 GTSNPN and CDR2 SVGIG come from the germline V gene (reference sequence). CDR3 size: 18 residues. The time point: pretreatment peripheral blood. There were between 1 and 8 samples from each patient, taken pretreatment and on-treatment. A word on this clone: Its antigen is as yet unknown.

Clones were read by immunoSEQ multiplex PCR, and TCRdb kept only the in-frame ones, dropping some. The sample has over 30,000 clones, approximately 87% seen once; the top ten hold 15% to 19%. Here the sequenced sample was PBMCs, taken around atezolizumab (anti-PD-L1) treatment. The clonotype comes from a man aged 60 to 75 with urothelial cancer. The chain carries TRBV30 and TRBJ2-5; 10 bases map to TRBD2. The CDR3 region is CAWSVPVATSGYQETQYF. As DNA, the CDR3 is TGTGCCTGGAGTGTACCCGTTGCGACTAGCGGGTACCAAGAGACCCAGTACTTC. The full variable domain, completed using reference TRBV30 and TRBJ2-5, is SQTIHQWPATLVQPVGSPLSLECTVEGTSNPNLYWYRQAAGRGLQLLFYSVGIGQISSEVPQNLSASRPQDRQFILSSKKLLLSDSGFYLCAWSVPVATSGYQETQYFGPGTRLLVL.